Below, 22 T cell receptor beta chains from the same sample are listed, as sequenced in a study of technical replicates of blood from a handful of donors listed by TCRdb under 2017. Libraries were built with the immunoSEQ multiplex PCR assay. TCRdb took over this immuneACCESS table, retaining in-frame rearrangements with V and J assigned. Such tables are incomplete; in checked studies, under half of the missing clones stem from an unresolved V gene, and the remainder is unexplained. In all, the sample holds some 70,000 clones, and about 97% of those were seen once. Of the sample, roughly 0.25% is held by the ten largest clones. The sequenced sample was T cells isolated from PBMCs. The receptors come from a human donor in good health.

In the case of this clone: One end of the junction fails to match germline, which may point to a read error. The chain joins TRBV27 to TRBJ2-7, with TRBD1 matching 8 bases. CDR1 is MNHEY, CDR2 SMNVEV, per germline (reference sequence). This CDR3 is 13 amino acids long. CDR3 sequence reads: CATSWDRSYEQYF. CDR3 DNA: TGTGCCACCAGTTGGGACAGGTCCTACGAGCAGTACTTC.

For the CDR3, the DNA is TGTGCCATCAGTCCCGGGGGAGAGGCCGGGGAGCTGTTTTTT. Amino acid sequence: CAISPGGEAGELFF. V gene TRBV10-3 combines with J gene TRBJ2-2, with a tentative D call TRBD2 (6 bases). CDR3 length: 14 amino acids. CDR1 and CDR2 (germline): ENHRY, SYGVKD. V was clipped by 5 bases and J by 6 bases, with 13 bases between them.

This chain connects TRBV4-3 to TRBJ1-4; 7 bases map to TRBD1. J gave up 11 bases and V 4 bases, and 7 bases lay outside the gene matches. CDR1 and CDR2 from the germline V gene are LGHNA and YSLEER. The CDR3 has 13 residues. CDR3 sequence reads: CASSPGTVGKLFF. In DNA, the CDR3 is TGCGCCAGCAGCCCGGGGACAGTCGGGAAACTGTTTTTT.

The rearrangement links TRBV23-1 to TRBJ1-5, with D unresolved. TRBV23-1 is reported as an ORF; its role is uncertain. Deletions cut 4 bases from V and 7 bases from J, with 11 bases between. The CDR3 consists of 13 residues. The CDR3 DNA sequence: TGCGCCAGCAGTCCACACTCAGGCCAGCCCCAGCATTTT. Translation gives CASSPHSGQPQHF.

The chain links TRBV30 to TRBJ2-4; the D gene is possibly TRBD1 (6 bases). Trimming shortened V by 0 bases and J by 2 bases, and 17 bases separated the two germline ends. This CDR3 has 17 residues. Germline V gene sequence: CDR1 GTSNPN, CDR2 SVGIG (reference sequence). The CDR3 region is CAWSVRIGGGTKNIQYF. CDR3 bases: TGTGCCTGGAGTGTACGAATAGGGGGTGGCACCAAAAACATTCAGTACTTC.

Turning to this clone: Germline and junction disagree at one end, which may indicate a read error. The chain carries TRBV29-1 and TRBJ1-1; TRBD1 might be the D (6 bases). CDR3 length equals 15 residues. Looked up from germline, CDR1 is SQVTM and CDR2 is ANQGSEA. For the CDR3, the DNA is TGCAGCGGTGAACAGGGTACAGGGTGGAACACTGAAGCTTTCTTT. As protein: CSGEQGTGWNTEAFF.

Of note for this clone: One end of the junction fails to match germline, which may point to a read error. The V call is TRBV7-7, the J call TRBJ2-5, with TRBD2 matching over 14 bases. Looked up from germline, CDR1 is SSHAT and CDR2 is FNYEAQ (reference sequence). CDR3 length equals 17 residues. As DNA, the CDR3 is TGTGCTAGCAGCTTGGGGACTAGCGGGAGTGAGGGAGAGACCCAGTACTTC. It specifies CASSLGTSGSEGETQYF.

The V call is TRBV5-1, the J call TRBJ1-2, with TRBD1 matching over 9 bases. The V segment lost 7 bases and the J segment 8 bases; nucleotides outside the gene matches: 3. Germline loops: CDR1 SGHRS, CDR2 YFSETQ. CDR3 length: 11 amino acids. The DNA of the CDR3 is TGCGCCAGCGGGACAGGGAGAGGCTACACCTTC. This sequence encodes CASGTGRGYTF.

This clone occurred once. This chain connects TRBV11-2 to TRBJ2-7; D gene ambiguous. Trimming took 3 bases from V and 3 from J, leaving 9 bases between them. The V gene's germline CDR1 is SGHAT and CDR2 FQNNGV. The CDR3 is 13 residues long. CDR3 DNA sequence: TGTGCCAGCAGCTTTACAGAGAGCTACGAGCAGTACTTC. Translated: CASSFTESYEQYF.

The chain joins TRBV6-5 to TRBJ1-5; D is possibly TRBD1 (6 bases). Looked up from germline, CDR1 is MNHEY and CDR2 is SVGAGI. The CDR3 has 14 amino acids. V gave up 2 bases and J gave up 5 bases, with 10 bases separating them. The CDR3 DNA sequence: TGTGCCAGCAGTTACGCAGGGGATTATCAGCCCCAGCATTTT. It yields the protein CASSYAGDYQPQHF.

Here the CDR3 reads CASSLGQGTTGELFF. For the CDR3, the DNA is TGTGCCAGCAGCTTGGGGCAGGGAACCACCGGGGAGCTGTTTTTT. The chain links TRBV7-9 to TRBJ2-2; maybe TRBD1 (5 bases). Germline V CDR1 and CDR2: SEHNR, FQNEAQ (reference sequence). Deletions cut 3 bases from V and 4 bases from J, with 12 bases between. The length of the CDR3 is 15 residues.

The count of this clone is one. The chain employs TRBV5-6 and TRBJ2-7; TRBD2 matches 7 bases. J gave up 10 bases and V 4 bases, and 11 bases lay outside the gene matches. Germline values: CDR1 SGHDT, CDR2 YYEEEE. The CDR3 runs 13 residues. The CDR3 coding sequence is TGTGCCAGCAGCCGCCGAGGGGAGGGGCGACAGTACTTC. Protein sequence: CASSRRGEGRQYF. The full variable domain, with the rest looked up from reference TRBV5-6 and TRBJ2-7, is DAGVTQSPTHLIKTRGQQVTLRCSPKSGHDTVSWYQQALGQGPQFIFQYYEEEERQRGNFPDRFSGHQFPNYSSELNVNALLLGDSALYLCASSRRGEGRQYFGPGTRLTVT.

The chain carries TRBV7-3 and TRBJ2-3; TRBD1 is a possible D gene (5 bases). Germline V gene lookup returns CDR1 SGHTA and CDR2 FQGTGA. Trimming left V 5 bases short and J 1 base short, with 13 bases between. The CDR3 runs to 15 residues. CDR3 coding DNA: TGTGCCAGCAGCATATCCAGGGCGGGCACAGATACGCAGTATTTT. Translated: CASSISRAGTDTQYF.

The V gene is TRBV28, the J gene TRBJ1-1, with D hard to call. CDR3 length: 11 amino acids. The germline gives CDR1 MDHEN, CDR2 SYDVKM. With 5 bases removed from V and 3 bases from J, the gap between germline ends came to 4 bases. The CDR3 loop reads CASSRDTEAFF. The CDR3 DNA is TGTGCCAGCAGTCGGGACACTGAAGCTTTCTTT.

The chain joins TRBV7-9 to TRBJ1-1; TRBD1 is a possible D gene (6 bases). CDR3 length: 17 amino acids. Germline loops: CDR1 SEHNR, CDR2 FQNEAQ (reference sequence). V lost 6 bases and J 1 base, leaving 21 bases between the germline ends. CDR3 protein: CASSLSGGADQNTEAFF. CDR3 in DNA: TGTGCCAGCAGTCTGTCGGGGGGGGCCGACCAGAACACTGAAGCTTTCTTT. The complete variable domain, with remaining parts taken from reference TRBV7-9 and TRBJ1-1, reads DTGVSQNPRHKITKRGQNVTFRCDPISEHNRLYWYRQTLGQGPEFLTYFQNEAQLEKSRLLSDRFSAERPKGSFSTLEIQRTEQGDSAMYLCASSLSGGADQNTEAFFGQGTRLTVV.

The chain combines TRBV28 with TRBJ1-2; the match to TRBD1 covers 8 bases. V dropped 5 bases and J dropped 0; count of bases not matched to a gene: 5. This CDR3 region has 15 residues. Germline V gene data show CDR1 as MDHEN and CDR2 as SYDVKM. CDR3 loop: CASSPGDRPNYGYTF. The CDR3 DNA reads TGTGCCAGCAGTCCGGGGGACAGGCCTAACTATGGCTACACCTTC.

The chain joins TRBV5-6 to TRBJ1-4; a possible D gene is TRBD1 (5 bases). V dropped 0 bases and J dropped 1 base, with 16 bases sitting between them. The CDR3 sequence is 18 residues long. Germline V gene data show CDR1 as SGHDT and CDR2 as YYEEEE. The CDR3 protein is CASSLDPRGLVTNEKLFF. As DNA, the CDR3 is TGTGCCAGCAGCTTGGATCCCCGGGGACTAGTAACTAATGAAAAACTGTTTTTT.

The rearrangement links TRBV25-1 to TRBJ2-2; TRBD1 aligns across 7 bases. The V segment lost 5 bases and the J segment 4 bases; nucleotides outside the gene matches: 7. Germline CDR1 MGHDK, CDR2 SYGVNS. The CDR3 length is 15 residues. The CDR3 spells CASSFRDRGTGELFF. The CDR3 DNA is TGTGCCAGCAGTTTCCGGGACAGAGGCACCGGGGAGCTGTTTTTT.

This sequence joins TRBV19 and TRBJ2-2; 10 bases fit TRBD2. The V gene end was trimmed by 5 bases and the J gene end by 6 bases; junction bases not matched to a gene: 6. This CDR3 has 15 residues. CDR1 is LNHDA, CDR2 SQIVND, per germline (reference sequence). CDR3: CASSALAGAAGELFF. CDR3 nucleotide sequence: TGTGCCAGTAGTGCGCTAGCGGGAGCGGCCGGGGAGCTGTTTTTT.

The chain employs TRBV10-3 and TRBJ1-3; the match to TRBD1 covers 7 bases. This CDR3 has 13 amino acids. V was pared by 10 bases and J by 4 bases, with 7 bases of the junction left unmatched. Germline V gives CDR1 ENHRY, CDR2 SYGVKD. The CDR3 DNA sequence: TGTGCCAGCGGAACAGGGGACGGAAACACCATATATTTT. Protein: CASGTGDGNTIYF.

The chain has TRBV28 and TRBJ1-3, with D perhaps TRBD1 (6 bases). Trimming cost V 9 bases and J 4 bases, with 16 bases left between them. The germline V gene has CDR1 MDHEN and CDR2 SYDVKM. This CDR3 spans 14 amino acids. CDR3 DNA sequence: TGTGCCAGTTTTGGGCCAGGGGAAGGAAACACCATATATTTT. Translating gives CASFGPGEGNTIYF.

The chain recombines TRBV10-3 with TRBJ1-1; D gene unclear. The CDR3 is made up of 11 amino acids. Per the germline V gene, CDR1 is ENHRY and CDR2 is SYGVKD. V was cut by 11 bases and J by 1 base, with 8 bases left in between. As DNA, the CDR3 is TGTGCCGTCCAAAAGAACACTGAAGCTTTCTTT. Its protein is CAVQKNTEAFF.